The next 3 T cell receptor beta chains were all read from a single sample in a study of molecular identifiers for immune sequencing clone quantification. MiXCR, applied by TCRdb to the PCR reads, yields one record per CDR3 protein. The sample shows some 680,000 distinct CDR3 sequences, 25% of them seen only once. The material sequenced was naive CD8+ T cells from blood, with Jurkat cell RNA spiked in. Subset of the sample: FACS-sorted CD8+CD4-CCR7+CD45RA+ naive T cells. The source of these receptors is a human donor in good health. Some libraries in this study had Jurkat cell RNA spiked in.

The chain has TRBV2 and TRBJ2-3; D unclear. Germline V gene data show CDR1 as SNHLY and CDR2 as FYNNEI. V shed 7 bases and J shed 4 bases, with 9 bases lying between them. The length of the CDR3 is 12 residues. CDR3 sequence (DNA): TGTGCCAGCATGAATCATCCAGATACGCAGTATTTT. This gives the protein CASMNHPDTQYF.

The chain has TRBV2 and TRBJ2-3; 11 nucleotides agree with TRBD2. CDR3 length equals 15 residues. The V gene's germline CDR1 is SNHLY and CDR2 FYNNEI. With 4 bases clipped from V and 4 bases from J, the junction kept 4 bases outside the gene matches. CDR3 nucleotide sequence: TGTGCCAGCAGTGGCGGGACTAGCGGTCCAGATACGCAGTATTTT. It is translated as CASSGGTSGPDTQYF.

This clonotype was counted many times. This sequence joins TRBV4-3 and TRBJ1-1, with D possibly being TRBD1 (6 bases). Trimming stripped 6 bases from V and 3 bases from J, with 11 bases between. This CDR3 has 13 amino acids. The germline CDR1 and CDR2 sequences are LGHNA and YSLEER. This CDR3 is CASSYREYTEAFF. In DNA, the CDR3 is TGCGCCAGCAGTTACAGGGAATACACTGAAGCTTTCTTT.